Presented here are 15 T cell receptor beta chains from one specimen sequenced in a study of blood T cell repertoires in COVID-19. Profiled with immunoSEQ multiplex PCR; TCRdb holds only in-frame clones, not every one. The sample comprises approximately 67,000 clones, 85% to 95% of which are singletons, and around 4.7% rests with the top ten. Specimen: peripheral blood. Receptors were obtained from a woman aged 60-75 years with active COVID-19.

The chain carries TRBV10-2 and TRBJ2-5; 8 positions match TRBD2. With V trimmed by 8 bases and J by 5 bases, 7 bases remained unmatched. Germline lookup yields CDR1 WSHSY and CDR2 SAAADI. The CDR3 is made up of 13 amino acids. The CDR3 sequence: CASGAGGRETQYF. As DNA, the CDR3 is TGCGCCAGCGGGGCGGGAGGACGGGAGACCCAGTACTTC.

The rearrangement links TRBV10-1 to TRBJ2-1; TRBD2 aligns across 15 bases. V trimming: 4 bases; J trimming: 9 bases; junction bases outside the gene matches: 4. The length of the CDR3 is 15 residues. Germline V lookup: CDR1 WNHNN, CDR2 SYGVQD (reference sequence). CDR3 nucleotides: TGCGCCAGCAGTGGGGGACTAGCGGGAGGTGGTGAGCAGTTCTTC. Protein: CASSGGLAGGGEQFF.

This clone was seen a single time. The CDR3 here is CASRQAYEQYF. The CDR3 DNA reads as TGTGCCAGCCGACAAGCCTACGAGCAGTACTTC. The chain recombines TRBV28 with TRBJ2-7, with D hard to call. CDR1 is MDHEN, CDR2 SYDVKM, per germline. Trimming removed 8 bases from V and 2 bases from J, with 7 bases in between. The CDR3 runs 11 residues.

V usage is TRBV27 and J usage is TRBJ1-2; 10 nucleotides line up with TRBD1. Germline V lookup: CDR1 MNHEY, CDR2 SMNVEV (reference sequence). This CDR3 is built from 14 residues. J lost 7 bases, V lost 7 bases, and 9 bases had no gene match. The CDR3, as DNA: TGTGCCAGCATGAGGGGGACAGGGGCTGTTGGCTACACCTTC. Its protein is CASMRGTGAVGYTF.

The rearrangement uses TRBV19 and TRBJ2-5; 9 nucleotides match TRBD1. With 7 bases clipped from V and 4 bases from J, the junction kept 16 bases outside the gene matches. Germline CDR1 reads LNHDA; CDR2 reads SQIVND (reference sequence). CDR3 length: 17 residues. The CDR3, as DNA: TGTGCCAGTAAATCCACAGGGGGCGCAAGGATTGGAGAGACCCAGTACTTC. Translation: CASKSTGGARIGETQYF.

The chain couples TRBV7-2 to TRBJ2-7; TRBD1 matches at 8 bases. After removal of 3 bases from V and 5 bases from J, the junction contained 3 bases not matched to a gene. Germline assignment: CDR1 SGHTA and CDR2 FQGNSA. The CDR3 consists of 13 residues. The CDR3 sequence is CASSFTGGNEQYF. The CDR3 nucleotides are TGTGCCAGCAGCTTTACAGGGGGTAACGAGCAGTACTTC.

The V gene is TRBV24-1, the J gene TRBJ2-1; tentative D call: TRBD1 (6 bases). Germline CDR1 and CDR2: KGHDR and SFDVKD. There are 17 residues in the CDR3. Trimming removed 3 bases from V and 12 bases from J, with 26 bases in between. The CDR3 DNA reads as TGTGCCACCAGTGATCCTCTAATCAACTCAAGGGACAAAGGGCAGTTCTTC. Translating gives CATSDPLINSRDKGQFF.

The J gene is TRBJ1-4, the V gene TRBV5-1; 9 nucleotides agree with TRBD1. The CDR3 covers 15 residues. The V gene end was trimmed by 4 bases and the J gene end by 7 bases; junction bases not matched to a gene: 8. Germline lookup yields CDR1 SGHRS and CDR2 YFSETQ. CDR3 bases: TGCGCCAGCAGCAGGAGGACAGGGGAAGGTGAAAAACTGTTTTTT. It specifies CASSRRTGEGEKLFF.

The rearrangement uses TRBV3-1 (or the pseudogene TRBV3-2) and TRBJ2-3, with TRBD2 matching 16 bases. Germline CDR1 and CDR2: LGHDT and YNNKEL (reference sequence). The CDR3 has 18 residues. With V trimmed by 4 bases and J by 6 bases, 10 bases remained unmatched. CDR3 sequence (DNA): TGTGCCAGCAGCCGGACATTCGGGACTAGCGGGAGGGGGGATACGCAGTATTTT. Translated: CASSRTFGTSGRGDTQYF.

The chain uses TRBV15 and TRBJ1-5, with unresolved D. Trimming pared 2 bases from V and 2 bases from J, leaving 16 bases between. Germline V lookup: CDR1 LNHNV, CDR2 YYDKDF (reference sequence). The CDR3 runs 17 residues. The CDR3 loop is CATSRPPLRGGNQPQHF. CDR3 sequence (DNA): TGTGCCACCAGCAGACCGCCCTTGCGGGGAGGCAATCAGCCCCAGCATTTT.

This clone occurred a few times. For the CDR3, the DNA is TGCAGCGTTCAGGGGCTATCTACCGGGGAGCTGTTTTTT. Its translation: CSVQGLSTGELFF. This chain links TRBV29-1 with TRBJ2-2, with D possibly being TRBD1 (6 bases). The CDR3 runs to 13 residues. Germline CDR1 SQVTM, CDR2 ANQGSEA. V lost 5 bases to trimming and J lost 5 bases, with 12 bases between them.

CDR3 DNA sequence: TGTGCCAGCAGCTTCCCACGGATTGGGGGGGGGACCTACGAGCAGTACTTC. Encoded protein: CASSFPRIGGGTYEQYF. This chain connects TRBV13 to TRBJ2-7, with 7 positions matching TRBD2. V was clipped by 3 bases and J by 2 bases; unmatched bases: 13. Germline CDR1 is PRHDT and CDR2 is FYEKMQ (reference sequence). The CDR3 totals 17 residues.

This chain joins TRBV11-2 and TRBJ1-1; TRBD1 matches at 7 bases. CDR3 length: 12 amino acids. Per the germline V gene, CDR1 is SGHAT and CDR2 is FQNNGV. The V segment lost 5 bases and the J segment 10 bases; nucleotides outside the gene matches: 7. This CDR3 is CASSPSGQPAFF. DNA of the CDR3: TGTGCCAGCAGCCCATCGGGACAGCCAGCTTTCTTT.

This clone showed up just once. The gene calls are TRBV18 and TRBJ1-2, with TRBD1 matching 10 bases. Germline V gene sequence: CDR1 KGHSH, CDR2 LQKENI. The CDR3 runs to 16 residues. V shed 3 bases, J shed 8 bases, and the junction held 12 bases outside the gene matches. The chain's CDR3 is CASSPSADRGLRGYTF. In DNA form, the CDR3 reads TGTGCCAGCTCACCCTCGGCAGACAGGGGGCTCAGGGGCTACACCTTC.

This clone was seen a few times. The genes are TRBV3-1 (or the pseudogene TRBV3-2) and TRBJ1-1, with TRBD1 as a possible D gene (6 bases). The CDR3 spans 16 residues. Trimming cost V 1 base and J 10 bases, with 22 bases left between them. Germline CDR1 reads LGHDT; CDR2 reads YNNKEL (reference sequence). As DNA, the CDR3 is TGTGCCAGCAGCCAAGCCCTTAGCCTCACAGGGATTGGAGCTTTCTTT. Its translation: CASSQALSLTGIGAFF.